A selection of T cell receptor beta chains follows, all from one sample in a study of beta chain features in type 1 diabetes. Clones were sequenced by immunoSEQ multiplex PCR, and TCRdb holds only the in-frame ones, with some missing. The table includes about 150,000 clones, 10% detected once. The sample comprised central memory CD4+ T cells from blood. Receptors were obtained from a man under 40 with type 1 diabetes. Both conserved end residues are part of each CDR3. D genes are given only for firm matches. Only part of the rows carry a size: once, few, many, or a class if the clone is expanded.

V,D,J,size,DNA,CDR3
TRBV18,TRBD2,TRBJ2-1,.,TGTGCCAGCTCACTCCTAGCGGGAGGGCCCTCGGATGAGCAGTTCTTC,CASSLLAGGPSDEQFF
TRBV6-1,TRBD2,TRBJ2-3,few,TGTGCCAGCAGTGAATGGGGCGGGAGGAAAGCAGATACGCAGTATTTT,CASSEWGGRKADTQYF
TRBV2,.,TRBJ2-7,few,TGTGCCAGCAGTGAAAGGGCAGGGTACAACTTC,CASSERAGYNF
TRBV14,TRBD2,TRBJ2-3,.,TGTGCCAGCAGCTTTAGCGGGCGTACTAGCACAGATACGCAGTATTTT,CASSFSGRTSTDTQYF
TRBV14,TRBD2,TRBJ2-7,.,TGTGCCAGCAGCCAAGAACTTGCGGGAGCCTCCTACGAGCAGTACTTC,CASSQELAGASYEQYF
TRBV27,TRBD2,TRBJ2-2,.,TGTGCCAGCAGTCGGTTGGCGGGAGTGAACACCGGGGAGCTGTTTTTT,CASSRLAGVNTGELFF
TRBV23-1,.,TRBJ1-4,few,TGCGCCAGCAGTCCAAATTCAACAGGAACTAATGAAAAACTGTTTTTT,CASSPNSTGTNEKLFF
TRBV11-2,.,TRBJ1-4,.,TGTGCCAGCAGCTTAGGTCTCGCGGAAAAACTGTTTTTT,CASSLGLAEKLFF
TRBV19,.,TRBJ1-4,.,TGTGCCAGTAGTGCCCAGACAACAACTAATGAAAAACTGTTTTTT,CASSAQTTTNEKLFF
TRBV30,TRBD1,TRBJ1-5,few,TGTGCCTGGAGTCTGGGACAGGGGGATCAGCCCCAGCATTTT,CAWSLGQGDQPQHF
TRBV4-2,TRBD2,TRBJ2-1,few,TGTGCCAGCAGCCTCCGACTAGCGGGCGAGCAGTTCTTC,CASSLRLAGEQFF
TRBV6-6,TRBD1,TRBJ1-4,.,TGTGCCAGCAGTGGGACAGGGGTAACTAATGAAAAACTGTTTTTT,CASSGTGVTNEKLFF
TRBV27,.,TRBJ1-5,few,TGTGCCAGCAGTCCCCAAATTAACACAGGGTTCCCCCAGCATTTT,CASSPQINTGFPQHF
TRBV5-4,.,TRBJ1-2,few,TGTGCCAGCAGCTTGGCCGGTGGGGGCGACTATGGCTACACCTTC,CASSLAGGGDYGYTF
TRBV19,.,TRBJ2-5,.,TGTGCCAGTAGTATCCACCGGGGGGCTGGGGAGACCCAGTACTTC,CASSIHRGAGETQYF
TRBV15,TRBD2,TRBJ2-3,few,TGTGCCACCAGCAGAGCGGGAGGCCGCACAGATACGCAGTATTTT,CATSRAGGRTDTQYF
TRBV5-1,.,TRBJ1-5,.,TGCGCCAGCAGCTTGGGGCAGGGTAACAATCAGCCCCAGCATTTT,CASSLGQGNNQPQHF
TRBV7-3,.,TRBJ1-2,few,TGTGCCAGCAGCTTACAAGTAGATGGCTACACCTTC,CASSLQVDGYTF
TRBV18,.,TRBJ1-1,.,TGTGCCAGCTCACGAGAGCAGAACACTGAAGCTTTCTTT,CASSREQNTEAFF
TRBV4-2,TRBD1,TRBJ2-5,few,TGTGCCAGCAGCCAAGAGGGGGGGCGCGCAGCGGGGACAGGGAGGGAGACCCAGTACTTC,CASSQEGGRAAGTGRETQYF